This TCR beta chain was profiled in a study of Graves' ophthalmopathy and Graves' hyperthyroidism. Study-level findings and limits: Predictions made by the model for ophthalmopathy progression reached roughly 70% sensitivity and less than 80% specificity.

From germline, CDR1 is SGDLS and CDR2 YYNGEE. V lost 4 bases and J 3 bases, leaving 16 bases between the germline ends. The CDR3 loop spans 15 amino acids. Many counts were recorded for this clonotype. Its antigen is undetermined. RNA served as the template for amplifying TCR beta CDR3 regions. HTBI primers served in a first-round RT-PCR, which a second-round multiplex PCR followed. One entry per CDR3 protein results from TCRdb running MiXCR on the multiplex PCR reads. The profile shows approximately 50,000 distinct CDR3 sequences, around 48% of them singletons. The chain joins TRBV9 to TRBJ2-5, with D possibly matching TRBD1 (6 bases). The sample consisted of peripheral blood. The source is an adult man with Graves' ophthalmopathy. The CDR3 DNA follows: TGTGCCAGCAGCCCGACCGGCAGGGGAGAAGAGACCCAGTACTTC. It specifies CASSPTGRGEETQYF.